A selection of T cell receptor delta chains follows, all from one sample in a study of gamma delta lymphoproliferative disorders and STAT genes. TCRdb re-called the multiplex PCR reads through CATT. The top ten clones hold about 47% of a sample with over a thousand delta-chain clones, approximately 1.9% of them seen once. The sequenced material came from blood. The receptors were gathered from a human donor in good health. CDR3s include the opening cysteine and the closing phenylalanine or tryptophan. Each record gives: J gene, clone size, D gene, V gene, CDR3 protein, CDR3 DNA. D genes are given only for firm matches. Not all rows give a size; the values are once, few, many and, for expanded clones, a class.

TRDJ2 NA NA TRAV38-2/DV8 CAFATRRGNTPLIF TGTGCTTTCGCCACCCGGAGGGGAAACACACCTCTTATCTTT
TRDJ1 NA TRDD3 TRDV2 CACDPRSFWWGYSAYTDKLIF TGTGCCTGTGACCCTCGTTCTTTTTGGTGGGGATACAGCGCATACACCGATAAACTCATCTTT
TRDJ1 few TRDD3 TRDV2 CACDTVGLGTGGETDKLIF TGTGCCTGTGACACCGTAGGTCTCGGTACTGGGGGAGAGACCGATAAACTCATCTTT
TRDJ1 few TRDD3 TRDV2 CACELRTGGYGSRVYTDKLIF TGTGCCTGTGAACTCCGTACTGGGGGATACGGGAGTAGGGTGTACACCGATAAACTCATCTTT
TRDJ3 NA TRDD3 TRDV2 CACDTARLGDTESSWDTRQMFF TGTGCCTGTGACACGGCAAGACTGGGGGATACGGAGAGCTCCTGGGACACCCGACAGATGTTTTTC
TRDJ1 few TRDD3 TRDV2 CACDTLGDTPYTDKLIF TGTGCCTGTGACACCCTGGGGGATACTCCGTACACCGATAAACTCATCTTT
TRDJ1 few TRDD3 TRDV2 CACDWGIRLKLIF TGTGCCTGTGACTGGGGGATACGCTTGAAACTCATCTTT
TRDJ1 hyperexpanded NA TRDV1 CALGALPRSSPRVTVYTDKLIF TGTGCTCTTGGGGCACTGCCTCGTTCGTCTCCCCGGGTGACTGTGTACACCGATAAACTCATCTTT
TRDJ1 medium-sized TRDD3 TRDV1 CALGERGAWTGEYYTDKLIF TGTGCTCTTGGGGAACGGGGGGCCTGGACTGGGGAATATTACACCGATAAACTCATCTTT
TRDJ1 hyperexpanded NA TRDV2 CACDTVQFSRSYTDKLIF TGTGCCTGTGACACCGTCCAGTTTAGCCGGTCTTACACCGATAAACTCATCTTT
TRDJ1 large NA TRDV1 CALGARVDKLIF TGTGCTCTTGGGGCACGGGTCGATAAACTCATCTTT
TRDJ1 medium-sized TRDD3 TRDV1 CALGGLGVPWGILSGYTDKLIF TGTGCTCTTGGGGGTTTGGGGGTACCGTGGGGGATACTTAGTGGGTACACCGATAAACTCATCTTT
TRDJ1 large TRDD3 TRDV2 CACDTILGSRPYTDKLIF TGTGCCTGTGACACCATACTGGGGTCCCGCCCCTACACCGATAAACTCATCTTT
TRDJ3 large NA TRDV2 CACDLLVEGDSWDTRQMFF TGTGCCTGTGACTTGCTGGTCGAAGGGGACTCCTGGGACACCCGACAGATGTTTTTC
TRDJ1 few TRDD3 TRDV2 CACELRTGGYTDKLIF TGTGCCTGTGAACTCCGTACTGGGGGATACACCGATAAACTCATCTTT
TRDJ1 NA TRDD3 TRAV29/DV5 CAASAEEGFTGEYTDKLIF TGTGCAGCAAGCGCGGAGGAGGGGTTTACTGGGGAGTACACCGATAAACTCATCTTT
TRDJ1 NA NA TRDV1 CALGVSRVGRHTDKLIF TGTGCTCTTGGGGTCTCTCGTGTGGGTCGACACACCGATAAACTCATCTTT
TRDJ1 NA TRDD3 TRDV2 CACDTVLGDTLRGSDKLIF TGTGCCTGTGACACAGTACTGGGGGATACGTTAAGAGGGTCGGATAAACTCATCTTT
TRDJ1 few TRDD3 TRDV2 CACDTVLGDTILIF TGTGCCTGTGACACCGTTCTGGGGGATACTATTCTCATCTTT
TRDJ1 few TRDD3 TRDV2 CACELRTGGYGKLIF TGTGCCTGTGAACTCCGTACTGGGGGATACGGTAAACTCATCTTT
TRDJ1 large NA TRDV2 CACDTIGNMGGEITDKLIF TGTGCCTGTGACACGATCGGAAACATGGGGGGGGAGATCACCGATAAACTCATCTTT
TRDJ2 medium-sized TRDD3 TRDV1 CALGELQPLAPSIAGGFLLRAAQLFF TGTGCTCTTGGGGAACTTCAACCTCTGGCCCCCTCTATAGCTGGGGGATTCCTACTTCGGGCAGCACAACTCTTCTTT
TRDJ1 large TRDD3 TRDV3 CAFLMGQYWGIKGADKLIF TGTGCCTTTTTAATGGGCCAATACTGGGGGATAAAGGGGGCCGATAAACTCATCTTT
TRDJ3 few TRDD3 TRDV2 CACDTGGWKSWDTRQMFF TGTGCCTGTGACACTGGGGGATGGAAGTCCTGGGACACCCGACAGATGTTTTTC
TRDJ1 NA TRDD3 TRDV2 CACDTVKRVLGETLYTDKLIF TGTGCCTGTGACACCGTGAAGAGAGTACTGGGGGAAACTCTTTACACCGATAAACTCATCTTT
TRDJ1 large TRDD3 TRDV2 CACDTVGLGTGGHKSDKLIF TGTGCCTGTGACACCGTAGGTCTCGGTACTGGGGGCCACAAGAGCGATAAACTCATCTTT
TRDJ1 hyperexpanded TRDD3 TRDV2 CACDTVGGGSYTDKLIF TGTGCCTGTGACACCGTGGGTGGGGGATCGTACACCGATAAACTCATCTTT
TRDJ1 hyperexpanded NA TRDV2 CACDPVQILVDKLIF TGTGCCTGTGACCCCGTACAAATACTTGTCGATAAACTCATCTTT
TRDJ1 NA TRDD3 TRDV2 CACDGIRTGGYPGALIF TGTGCCTGTGACGGGATTCGTACTGGGGGCTACCCGGGGGCACTCATCTTT
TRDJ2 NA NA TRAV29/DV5 CAARPLSGNTPLFF TGTGCAGCCCGCCCCCTTTCAGGAAACACACCTCTTTTCTTT
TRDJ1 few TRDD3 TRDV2 CACELLGLRRGTDKLIF TGTGCCTGTGAGCTACTGGGGCTTCGAAGGGGCACCGATAAACTCATCTTT
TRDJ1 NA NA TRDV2 CACSPVSQGGDTDKLIF TGTGCCTGCAGCCCCGTCAGCCAGGGGGGGGACACCGATAAACTCATCTTT
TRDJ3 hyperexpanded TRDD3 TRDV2 CACDPVGDTESSWDTRQMFF TGTGCCTGTGACCCTGTGGGGGATACGGAGAGCTCCTGGGACACCCGACAGATGTTTTTC
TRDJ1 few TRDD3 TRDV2 CACDPVLGDGTDKLIF TGTGCCTGTGACCCCGTACTGGGGGATGGCACCGATAAACTCATCTTT
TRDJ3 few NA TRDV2 CACDTSGGHPLSWDTRQMFF TGTGCCTGTGACACCTCCGGGGGACACCCTCTCTCCTGGGACACCCGACAGATGTTTTTC
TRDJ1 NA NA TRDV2 CAVTLDVRSVGSSDKLIF TGTGCTGTGACACTTGACGTGAGGTCGGTCGGGAGCTCCGATAAACTCATCTTT
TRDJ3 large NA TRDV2 CACDTELFTRSWDTRQMFF TGTGCCTGTGACACCGAGTTATTCACTCGCTCCTGGGACACCCGACAGATGTTTTTC
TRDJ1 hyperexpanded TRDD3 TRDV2 CACVPLTGGSSGGYDKLIF TGTGCCTGTGTCCCACTTACTGGGGGATCCAGCGGGGGGTACGATAAACTCATCTTT
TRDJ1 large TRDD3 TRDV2 CACDWGMYTDKLIF TGTGCCTGTGACTGGGGGATGTACACCGATAAACTCATCTTT